This passage covers 27 T cell receptor beta chains from one sample sequenced in a study of glioma-infiltrating T cells. Amplification of TCR alpha and beta CDR3 regions from RNA used iRepertoire nested multiplex PCR. TCRdb re-analysed the multiplex PCR reads in MiXCR, keeping a single row per CDR3 protein. The sample yields over 80,000 distinct CDR3 sequences, 40% seen once. The sample was glioma tissue, nonneoplastic brain tissue, or PBMCs (not recorded which). Receptors were obtained from a human donor with low-grade glioma or glioblastoma, undergoing nonglioma brain surgery, or in good health (not recorded which).

In its sample, this clonotype was seen once. This may be a read error, as it is one base from a much larger clone. This CDR3 is missing its conserved last phenylalanine or tryptophan, likely due to a read error. The J gene is TRBJ2-1, the V gene TRBV20-1; possibly TRBD2 for D (5 bases). Germline CDR1 DFQATT, CDR2 SNEGSKA (reference sequence). The CDR3 loop spans 11 amino acids. The CDR3, as DNA: TGCGGTGCCCAACTAGAGAATGAGCAGTTCTCC. This gives the protein CGAQLENEQFS.

Only a few counts were recorded for this clonotype. This may stem from a read error, because a much larger clone lies one nucleotide away. The conserved closing phenylalanine or tryptophan is absent in this CDR3, likely reflecting a read error. The chain employs TRBV19 and TRBJ1-2; D remains ambiguous. V was clipped by 4 bases and J by 4 bases, with 19 bases between them. Germline V gene sequence: CDR1 LNHDA, CDR2 SQIVND (reference sequence). This CDR3 contains 16 residues. CDR3 sequence reads: CASSSDRRRTGYGYTS. In nucleotides, the CDR3 is TGTGCCAGTAGTAGTGACCGGAGGCGGACGGGCTATGGCTACACCTCC.

The chain recombines TRBV20-1 with TRBJ2-1; D perhaps matches TRBD2 (7 bases). Germline V gene lookup returns CDR1 DFQATT and CDR2 SNEGSKA (reference sequence). The CDR3 has 14 amino acids. V lost 5 bases, J lost 4 bases, and 15 bases lay in between. For the CDR3, the DNA is TGCAGTGCTTCTAATGCGGGGGCGTACAATGAGCAGTTCTTC. It yields the protein CSASNAGAYNEQFF.

This clonotype was picked up many times. The chain recombines TRBV12-3 or TRBV12-4 with TRBJ2-5, with 7 bases fitting TRBD1. The CDR3 totals 13 residues. V lost 8 bases to trimming and J lost 1 base; unmatched junction nucleotides: 4. The CDR3 nucleotides read TGTGCCAGCTCACAGGGGACCCAAGAGACCCAGTACTTC. Protein product: CASSQGTQETQYF.

Comment on this clonotype: A single base separates this from a much larger clone, so it may be a read error. The gene calls are TRBV2 and TRBJ2-6; tentative D call: TRBD2 (5 bases). Trimming left V 4 bases short and J 3 bases short, with 10 bases between. The CDR3 has 15 residues. Germline V gene data show CDR1 as SNHLY and CDR2 as FYNNEI. CDR3 DNA: TGTGCCAGCAGTGTGGTAGGGAGTGGGGCCAACGTCCTGACTTTC. Its protein is CASSVVGSGANVLTF.

This clonotype has a count of ten or more. The chain uses TRBV6-1 and TRBJ2-7; D is ambiguous. The CDR3 spans 12 residues. Germline loops: CDR1 MNHNS, CDR2 SASEGT. The V and J ends lost 3 bases and 3 bases respectively, with 6 bases between them. DNA for the CDR3: TGTGCCAGCAGTGAGTACAACTACGAGCAGTACTTC. It specifies CASSEYNYEQYF.

The rearrangement uses TRBV7-2 and TRBJ2-1, with 15 nucleotides matching TRBD2. J was trimmed by 8 bases and V by 3 bases; bases with no gene match: 5. The CDR3 is 16 residues long. Germline assignment: CDR1 SGHTA and CDR2 FQGNSA. The CDR3 sequence is CASSFGLAGGTDEQFF. The CDR3 bases are TGTGCCAGCAGCTTCGGACTAGCGGGGGGGACAGATGAGCAGTTCTTC.

This clonotype has ten or more counts. The V and J genes are TRBV20-1 and TRBJ2-3; D is undetermined. The V gene's germline CDR1 is DFQATT and CDR2 SNEGSKA (reference sequence). The CDR3 has 14 residues. V was cut by 6 bases and J by 0 bases, with 13 bases left in between. CDR3 coding DNA: TGCAGTGCGCTAGGCGGTTATAGCACAGATACGCAGTATTTT. Translation: CSALGGYSTDTQYF.

A remark on this clonotype: One end of the junction is discordant with germline, which a read error may explain. The rearrangement links TRBV20-1 to TRBJ2-2; 7 bases are shared with TRBD2. The CDR3 covers 14 residues. CDR1 and CDR2 (germline): DFQATT, SNEGSKA (reference sequence). The DNA for the CDR3 is TGCAGTACTAGAGGTGGCGCGAACAGCGGGGAGCTGCTTTTT. Its protein is CSTRGGANSGELLF.

Concerning this clonotype itself: A read error may account for a junction end that differs from germline. This rearrangement joins TRBV4-1 to TRBJ2-1; possible D gene TRBD1, 5 bases. The length of the CDR3 is 15 residues. Germline assignment: CDR1 MGHRA and CDR2 YSYEKL. CDR3 DNA sequence: TGCGCCAGCAGCCCCAGGACACCCTCCTACAATAAGCAGTTCTTC. Translating it yields CASSPRTPSYNKQFF.

This clonotype was counted a few times. A read error is possible here, since a much larger clone lies one base away. CDR3 region: CASSAIGRGAYNEQYF. The DNA of the CDR3 is TGTGCCAGCAGCGCGATAGGCAGGGGGGCCTACAATGAGCAGTACTTC. The chain is built from TRBV7-9 and TRBJ2-7, with D possibly TRBD1 on 7 matching bases. The CDR3 sequence is 16 residues long. Germline CDR1 and CDR2: SEHNR and FQNEAQ (reference sequence). The V and J ends lost 5 bases and 7 bases respectively, with 24 bases between them. Drawing the rest from reference TRBV7-9 and TRBJ2-7, the complete variable domain is DTGVSQNPRHKITKRGQNVTFRCDPISEHNRLYWYRQTLGQGPEFLTYFQNEAQLEKSRLLSDRFSAERPKGSFSTLEIQRTEQGDSAMYLCASSAIGRGAYNEQYFGPGTRLTVT.

This chain links TRBV6-1 with TRBJ1-2, with TRBD1 matching 7 bases. Germline loops: CDR1 MNHNS, CDR2 SASEGT. The CDR3 covers 14 residues. The ends lost 4 bases at V and 7 bases at J; junction bases unmatched: 9. CDR3 sequence: CASSAGQIISGYTF. For the CDR3, the DNA is TGTGCCAGCAGTGCGGGACAGATTATCTCTGGCTACACCTTC.

On this clonotype: One junction end disagrees with the germline gene, perhaps due to a read error. CDR3 nucleotide sequence: TGTGCCAGAAGTGCAGTAGGGCCGAATCAGCCCCTGCATTTT. Translating gives CARSAVGPNQPLHF. The J gene is TRBJ1-5, the V gene TRBV2; the D is unclear. Germline CDR1 reads SNHLY; CDR2 reads FYNNEI. The CDR3 spans 14 residues.

This clonotype was counted at least ten times. V and J are TRBV4-1 and TRBJ1-2, with D uncertain. This CDR3 contains 13 residues. Between the trimmed V and J ends, which lost 2 bases and 4 bases, there was a span of 8 bases. From germline, CDR1 is MGHRA and CDR2 YSYEKL. CDR3 sequence (DNA): TGCGCCAGCAGCCAAACAGTGAGCTATGGCTACACCTTC. Protein sequence: CASSQTVSYGYTF.

This clonotype was found many times. CDR3 sequence reads: CASKSGDQPQHF. The CDR3 DNA reads as TGCGCCAGCAAATCAGGGGATCAGCCCCAGCATTTT. V is TRBV10-2 and J is TRBJ1-5, with a weak D call TRBD1 (6 bases). V was cut by 7 bases and J by 5 bases, with 9 bases left in between. The CDR3 sequence is 12 residues long. Germline V lookup: CDR1 WSHSY, CDR2 SAAADI.

This clonotype was observed a handful of times. The rearrangement uses TRBV6-1 and TRBJ2-1, with D possibly TRBD2 on 5 matching bases. Trimming took off 6 bases at V and 7 bases at J, with 10 bases between the two ends. The CDR3 covers 12 residues. Germline assignment: CDR1 MNHNS and CDR2 SASEGT. This CDR3 reads CASRNPGNEQFF. The CDR3 region has the DNA TGTGCCAGCAGGAACCCGGGGAATGAGCAGTTCTTC.

The V call is TRBV20-1, the J call TRBJ2-7; 8 bases fit TRBD1. J was trimmed by 7 bases and V by 1 base; bases with no gene match: 12. CDR1 and CDR2 from the germline V gene are DFQATT and SNEGSKA (reference sequence). There are 15 residues in the CDR3. The CDR3, as DNA: TGCAGTGCTAGAGGTGAGACAGGGGCGGTGGGTGAGCAGTACTTC. Protein: CSARGETGAVGEQYF.

Of note for this clonotype: A much bigger clone sits one base away, suggesting this may be a read error. The rearrangement uses TRBV18 and TRBJ2-2; weak D call: TRBD2 (5 bases). Germline CDR1 reads KGHSH; CDR2 reads LQKENI. The CDR3 is 16 residues long. Trimming left V 0 bases short and J 3 bases short, with 11 bases between. The CDR3, as DNA: TGTGCCAGCTCACCACCAAGGGTGCGGGACACCGGGGAGCTGTTTTTT. Residues: CASSPPRVRDTGELFF.

This clonotype has at least ten counts. The V call is TRBV20-1, the J call TRBJ2-7; 13 nucleotides match TRBD2. In germline, CDR1 is DFQATT, CDR2 SNEGSKA (reference sequence). The CDR3 loop spans 15 amino acids. J lost 5 bases, V lost 5 bases, and 9 bases had no gene match. This CDR3 is CSACDSGLAGDEQYF. The CDR3, as DNA: TGCAGTGCTTGTGACTCTGGACTAGCGGGAGACGAGCAGTACTTC.

A note on this clonotype: It may be a read error: a sequence one base away is much more abundant. This chain joins TRBV2 and TRBJ2-2; D gene unclear. This CDR3 spans 13 amino acids. CDR1 is SNHLY, CDR2 FYNNEI, per germline. CDR3 region: CDSSAGRIGELFF. DNA of the CDR3: TGTGACAGCAGTGCAGGACGGATCGGGGAGCTGTTTTTT.

In the case of this clonotype: A read error may be the cause here, since a much bigger clone is one base away. J is TRBJ2-7 and V is TRBV18; possible D gene TRBD2, 6 bases. This CDR3 is built from 15 residues. CDR1 is KGHSH, CDR2 LQKENI, per germline. V lost 1 base, J lost 2 bases, and 12 bases lay in between. The CDR3 DNA reads TGTGCCAGCTCACCACTGACGGGGGTACCCTACGAGCAGTACTTC. This encodes CASSPLTGVPYEQYF.

This clonotype occurred many times. The chain recombines TRBV20-1 with TRBJ2-7; weak D call: TRBD1 (6 bases). CDR3 length: 16 amino acids. The germline V and J ends were trimmed by 0 bases and 2 bases, with 17 bases remaining between them. CDR1 is DFQATT and CDR2 is SNEGSKA in the germline V gene (reference sequence). The CDR3 DNA follows: TGCAGTGCTAGAGATCTGCAGACAGGACTCCCCTACGAGCAGTACTTC. Amino acid sequence: CSARDLQTGLPYEQYF.

In regard to this clonotype: A much bigger clone sits one base away, suggesting this may be a read error. This chain joins TRBV28 and TRBJ2-5, with a weak D call TRBD2 (7 bases). The CDR3 sequence is 14 residues long. Germline-derived CDR1 and CDR2 are MDHEN and SYDVKM. Written as DNA, the CDR3 is TGTGCCGGCAGCTCGGGGGGCACGGTGGAGACCCAGTACTTC. Protein: CAGSSGGTVETQYF.

V usage is TRBV20-1 and J usage is TRBJ2-1; TRBD2 matches at 10 bases. From germline, CDR1 is DFQATT and CDR2 SNEGSKA (reference sequence). V shed 0 bases, J shed 8 bases, and the junction held 13 bases outside the gene matches. This CDR3 spans 17 amino acids. The CDR3 nucleotides read TGCAGTGCTAGAGATCAATGGGCAGCGGGAGGGCCAGATGAGCAGTTCTTC. This gives the protein CSARDQWAAGGPDEQFF.

Concerning this clonotype itself: Relative to the germline gene, one junction end is altered; a read error may explain this. The chain recombines TRBV27 with TRBJ2-7, with 10 bases lining up with TRBD1. Looked up from germline, CDR1 is MNHEY and CDR2 is SMNVEV (reference sequence). CDR3 length: 13 amino acids. The CDR3 is CASRKTGGCEQYF. Here the CDR3 DNA reads TGTGCTAGCAGGAAGACAGGGGGCTGCGAGCAGTACTTC.

This clonotype was observed a few times. This sequence may be a read error, since a much larger clone differs from it by one base. The chain is built from TRBV12-3 or TRBV12-4 and TRBJ1-2, with D possibly matching TRBD1 (5 bases). The CDR3 runs 14 residues. The CDR3 loop is CASRSRDGASMWNF. The CDR3 coding sequence is TGTGCCAGCAGGAGCCGTGACGGGGCCTCTATGTGGAACTTC.

This clonotype was counted at least ten times. A single base separates this from a much larger clone, so it may be a read error. The rearrangement uses TRBV20-1 and TRBJ1-2, with a possible D match to TRBD1 (6 bases). CDR1 is DFQATT and CDR2 is SNEGSKA in the germline V gene (reference sequence). Trimming removed 2 bases at V and 4 bases at J, with 20 bases between. The CDR3 extends over 16 amino acids. The CDR3, as DNA: TGCAGTGCTAGACGGATTGGGGGCAGGGGACCCTATGGCTACACCTTC. Amino acid sequence: CSARRIGGRGPYGYTF.